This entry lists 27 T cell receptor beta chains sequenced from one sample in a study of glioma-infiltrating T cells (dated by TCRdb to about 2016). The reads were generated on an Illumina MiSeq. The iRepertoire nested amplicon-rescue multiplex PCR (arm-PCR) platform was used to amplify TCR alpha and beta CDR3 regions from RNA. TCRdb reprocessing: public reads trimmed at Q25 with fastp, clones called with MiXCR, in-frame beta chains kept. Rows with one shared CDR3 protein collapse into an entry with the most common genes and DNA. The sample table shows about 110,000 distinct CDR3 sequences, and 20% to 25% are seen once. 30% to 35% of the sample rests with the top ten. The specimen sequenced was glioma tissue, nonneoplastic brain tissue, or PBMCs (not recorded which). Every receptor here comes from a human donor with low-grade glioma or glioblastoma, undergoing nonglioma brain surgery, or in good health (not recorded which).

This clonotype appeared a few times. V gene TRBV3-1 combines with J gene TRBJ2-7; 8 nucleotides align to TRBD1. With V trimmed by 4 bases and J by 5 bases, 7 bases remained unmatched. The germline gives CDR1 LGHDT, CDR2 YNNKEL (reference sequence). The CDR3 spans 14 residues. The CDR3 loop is CASSPRDRSNEQYF. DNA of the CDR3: TGTGCCAGCAGCCCCCGGGACAGGTCCAACGAGCAGTACTTC.

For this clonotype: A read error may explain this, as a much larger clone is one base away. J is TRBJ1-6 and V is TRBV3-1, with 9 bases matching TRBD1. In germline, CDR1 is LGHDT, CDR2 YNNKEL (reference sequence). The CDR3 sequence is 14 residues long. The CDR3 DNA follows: TGTGCCAGCAGACAAGGGGACAGGGACTCACCCCTCCACTTT. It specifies CASRQGDRDSPLHF.

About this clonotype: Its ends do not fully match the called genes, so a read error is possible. The CDR3 here is CDSSQRETQYF. The CDR3 nucleotides are TGTGACAGCAGCCAACGGGAGACCCAGTACTTC. This chain joins TRBV3-1 and TRBJ2-5; D is unresolved. This CDR3 comprises 11 residues. Germline values: CDR1 LGHDT, CDR2 YNNKEL (reference sequence).

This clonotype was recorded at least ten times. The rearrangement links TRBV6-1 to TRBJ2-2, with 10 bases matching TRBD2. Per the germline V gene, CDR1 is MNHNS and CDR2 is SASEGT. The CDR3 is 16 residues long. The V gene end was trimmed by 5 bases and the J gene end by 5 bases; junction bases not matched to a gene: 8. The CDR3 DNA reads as TGTGCCAGCAGTTTTAGCGGGAGGACACCGACCGGGGAGCTGTTTTTT. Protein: CASSFSGRTPTGELFF.

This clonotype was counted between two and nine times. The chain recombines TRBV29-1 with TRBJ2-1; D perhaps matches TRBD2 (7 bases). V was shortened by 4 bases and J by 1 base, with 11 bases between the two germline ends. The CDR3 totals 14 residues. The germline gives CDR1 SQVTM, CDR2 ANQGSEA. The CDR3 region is CSVVRGGSYNEQFF. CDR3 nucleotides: TGCAGCGTTGTAAGGGGGGGATCCTACAATGAGCAGTTCTTC.

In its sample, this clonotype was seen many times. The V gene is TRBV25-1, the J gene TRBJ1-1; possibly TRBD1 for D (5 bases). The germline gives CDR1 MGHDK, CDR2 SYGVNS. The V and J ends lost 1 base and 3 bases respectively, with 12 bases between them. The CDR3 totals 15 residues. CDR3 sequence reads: CASSELGQGDTEAFF. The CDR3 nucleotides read TGTGCCAGCAGTGAATTAGGGCAGGGTGACACTGAAGCTTTCTTT.

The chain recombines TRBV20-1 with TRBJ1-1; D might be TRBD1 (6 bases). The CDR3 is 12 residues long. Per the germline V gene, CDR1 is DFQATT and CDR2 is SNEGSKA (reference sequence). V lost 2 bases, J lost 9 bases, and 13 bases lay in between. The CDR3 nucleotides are TGCAGTGCTAGAAGGCGGGGACATAAAGCTTTCTTT. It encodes CSARRRGHKAFF.

The CDR3 sequence is CASSPTGTGNTKELFF. CDR3 in DNA: TGTGCCAGCAGCCCAACCGGGACAGGGAACACCAAGGAGCTGTTTTTT. The rearrangement joins TRBV7-6 to TRBJ2-2, with TRBD1 matching over 9 bases. Germline loops: CDR1 SGHVS, CDR2 FNYEAQ. The CDR3 runs to 16 residues. Germline trimming cut 5 bases from V and 10 bases from J; bases unmatched to any gene: 14.

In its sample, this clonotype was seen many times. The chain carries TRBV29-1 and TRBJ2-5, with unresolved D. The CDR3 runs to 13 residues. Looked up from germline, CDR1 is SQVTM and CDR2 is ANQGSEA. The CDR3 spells CSTPEWGQETQYF. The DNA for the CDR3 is TGCAGTACTCCGGAGTGGGGTCAAGAGACCCAGTACTTC.

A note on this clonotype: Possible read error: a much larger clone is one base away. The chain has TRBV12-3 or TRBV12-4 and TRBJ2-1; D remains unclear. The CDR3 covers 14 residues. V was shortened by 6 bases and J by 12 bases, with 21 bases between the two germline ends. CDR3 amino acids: CASSLSAVWGGQFF. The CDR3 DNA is TGTGCCAGCAGCCTTTCCGCTGTCTGGGGTGGGCAGTTCTTC.

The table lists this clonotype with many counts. The CDR3: CASRRTDTQYF. The CDR3 DNA reads TGTGCCAGCAGACGAACAGATACGCAGTATTTT. The chain carries TRBV12-3 or TRBV12-4 and TRBJ2-3; D unclear. This CDR3 has 11 amino acids. V lost 6 bases and J lost 3, with 4 bases in between.

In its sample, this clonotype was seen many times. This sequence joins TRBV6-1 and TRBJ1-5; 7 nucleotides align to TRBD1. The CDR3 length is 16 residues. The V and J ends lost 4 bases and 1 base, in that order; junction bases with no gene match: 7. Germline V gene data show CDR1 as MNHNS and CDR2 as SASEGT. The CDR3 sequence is CASSAHRGGSNQPQHF. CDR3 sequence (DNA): TGTGCCAGCAGTGCACACAGGGGAGGGAGCAATCAGCCCCAGCATTTT.

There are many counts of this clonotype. The CDR3 nucleotides read TGTGCCAGCAGCCGCTTGACAGGATTGACCGGGGAGCTGTTTTTT. Translating it yields CASSRLTGLTGELFF. The chain links TRBV6-1 to TRBJ2-2; possibly TRBD1 for D (6 bases). This CDR3 is 15 amino acids long. V dropped 6 bases and J dropped 5 bases, with 16 bases sitting between them. Germline loops: CDR1 MNHNS, CDR2 SASEGT.

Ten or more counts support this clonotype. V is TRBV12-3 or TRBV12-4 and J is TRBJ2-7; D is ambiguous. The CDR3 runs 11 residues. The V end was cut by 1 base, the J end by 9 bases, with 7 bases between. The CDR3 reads CASSLDAGQYF. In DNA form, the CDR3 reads TGTGCCAGCAGTTTAGATGCAGGGCAGTACTTC.

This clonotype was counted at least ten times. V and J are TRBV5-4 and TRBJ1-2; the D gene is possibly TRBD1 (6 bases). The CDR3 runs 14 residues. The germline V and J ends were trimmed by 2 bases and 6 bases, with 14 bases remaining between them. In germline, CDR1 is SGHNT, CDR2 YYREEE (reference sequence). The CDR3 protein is CASSFWTDPDGYTF. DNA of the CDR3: TGTGCCAGCAGCTTTTGGACAGATCCAGATGGCTACACCTTC.

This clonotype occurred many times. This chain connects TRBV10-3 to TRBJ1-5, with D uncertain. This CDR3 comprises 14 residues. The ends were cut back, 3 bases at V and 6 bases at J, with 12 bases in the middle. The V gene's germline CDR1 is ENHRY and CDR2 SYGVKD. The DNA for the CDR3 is TGTGCCATCAGTGAAGTGCTTAGAGGTCAGCCCCAGCATTTT. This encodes CAISEVLRGQPQHF.

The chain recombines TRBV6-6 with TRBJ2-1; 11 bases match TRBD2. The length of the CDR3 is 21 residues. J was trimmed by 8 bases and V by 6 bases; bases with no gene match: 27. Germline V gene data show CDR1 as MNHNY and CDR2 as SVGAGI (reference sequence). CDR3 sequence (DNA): TGTGCCAGCAGGAGATTGACAGGGGGAATAGCGGGAGGGCCAATTAGTCATGAGCAGTTCTTC. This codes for CASRRLTGGIAGGPISHEQFF.

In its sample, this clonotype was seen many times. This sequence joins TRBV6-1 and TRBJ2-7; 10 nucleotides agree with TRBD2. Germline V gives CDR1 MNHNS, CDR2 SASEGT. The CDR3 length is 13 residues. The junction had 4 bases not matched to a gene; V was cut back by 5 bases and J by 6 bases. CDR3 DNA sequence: TGTGCCAGCAGTTTGGGACTAGCGCGCGAGCAGTACTTC. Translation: CASSLGLAREQYF.

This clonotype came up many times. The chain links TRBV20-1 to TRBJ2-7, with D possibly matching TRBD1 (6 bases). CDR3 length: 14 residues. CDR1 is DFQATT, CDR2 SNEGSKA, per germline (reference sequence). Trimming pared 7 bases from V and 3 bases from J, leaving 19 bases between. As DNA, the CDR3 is TGCAGTGTTTACGGTGGCAGGGGCCTCTACGAGCAGTACTTC. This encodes CSVYGGRGLYEQYF.

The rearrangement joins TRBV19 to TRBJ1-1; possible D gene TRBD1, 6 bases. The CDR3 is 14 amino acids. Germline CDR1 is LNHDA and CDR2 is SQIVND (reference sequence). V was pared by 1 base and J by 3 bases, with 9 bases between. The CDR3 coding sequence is TGTGCCAGTAGTATAGGAGGGGGGGACACTGAAGCTTTCTTT. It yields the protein CASSIGGGDTEAFF.

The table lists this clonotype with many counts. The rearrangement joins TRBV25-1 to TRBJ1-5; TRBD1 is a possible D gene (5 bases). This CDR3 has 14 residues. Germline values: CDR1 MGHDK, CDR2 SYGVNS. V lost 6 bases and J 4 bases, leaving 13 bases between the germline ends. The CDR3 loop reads CASSGGGGNQPQHF. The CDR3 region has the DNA TGTGCCAGCAGCGGGGGGGGGGGAAATCAGCCCCAGCATTTT. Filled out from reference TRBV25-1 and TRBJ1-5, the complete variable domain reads EADIYQTPRYLVIGTGKKITLECSQTMGHDKMYWYQQDPGMELHLIHYSYGVNSTEKGDLSSESTVSRIRTEHFPLTLESARPSHTSQYLCASSGGGGNQPQHFGDGTRLSIL.

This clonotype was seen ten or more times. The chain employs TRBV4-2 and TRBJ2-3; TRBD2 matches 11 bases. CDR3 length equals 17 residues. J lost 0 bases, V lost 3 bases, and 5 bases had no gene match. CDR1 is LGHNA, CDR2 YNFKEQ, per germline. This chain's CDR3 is CASSQAPSGGSTDTQYF. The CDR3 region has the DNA TGTGCCAGCAGCCAGGCCCCTAGCGGGGGGAGCACAGATACGCAGTATTTT.

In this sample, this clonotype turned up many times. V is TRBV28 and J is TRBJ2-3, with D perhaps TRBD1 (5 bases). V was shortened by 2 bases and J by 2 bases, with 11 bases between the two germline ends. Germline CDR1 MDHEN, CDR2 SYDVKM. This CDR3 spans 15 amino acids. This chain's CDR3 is CASSLGADFTDTQYF. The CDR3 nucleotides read TGTGCCAGCAGTTTAGGGGCCGATTTCACAGATACGCAGTATTTT.

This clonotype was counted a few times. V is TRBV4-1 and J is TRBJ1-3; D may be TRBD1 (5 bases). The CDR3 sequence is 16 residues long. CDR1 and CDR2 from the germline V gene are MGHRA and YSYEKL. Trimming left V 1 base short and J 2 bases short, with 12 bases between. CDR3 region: CASSQVHGGAGNTIYF. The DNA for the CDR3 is TGCGCCAGCAGCCAAGTCCATGGAGGGGCTGGAAACACCATATATTTT.

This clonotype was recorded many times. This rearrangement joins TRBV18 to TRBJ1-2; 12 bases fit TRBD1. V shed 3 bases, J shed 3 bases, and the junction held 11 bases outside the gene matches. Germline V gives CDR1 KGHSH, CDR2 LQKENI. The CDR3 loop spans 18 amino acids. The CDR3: CASSPNRDRGLSDYGYTF. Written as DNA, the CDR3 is TGTGCCAGCTCACCGAACCGGGACAGGGGGCTTTCGGACTATGGCTACACCTTC.

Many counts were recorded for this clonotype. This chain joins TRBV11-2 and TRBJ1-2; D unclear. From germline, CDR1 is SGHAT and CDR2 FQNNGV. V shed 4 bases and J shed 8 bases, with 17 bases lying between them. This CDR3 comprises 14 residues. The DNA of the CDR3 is TGTGCCAGCAGCTATCGGCAGTCGGATCGGGGCTACACCTTC. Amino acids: CASSYRQSDRGYTF. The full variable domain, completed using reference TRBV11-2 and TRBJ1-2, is EAGVAQSPRYKIIEKRQSVAFWCNPISGHATLYWYQQILGQGPKLLIQFQNNGVVDDSQLPKDRFSAERLKGVDSTLKIQPAKLEDSAVYLCASSYRQSDRGYTFGSGTRLTVV.

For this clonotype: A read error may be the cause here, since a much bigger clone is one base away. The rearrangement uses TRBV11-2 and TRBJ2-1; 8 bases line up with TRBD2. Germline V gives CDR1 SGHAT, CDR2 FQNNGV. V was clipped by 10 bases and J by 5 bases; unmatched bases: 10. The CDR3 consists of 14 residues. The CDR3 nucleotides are TGTGCCACCGCAAACGGGCGGGGGGACAATGAGCAGTTCTTC. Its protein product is CATANGRGDNEQFF.